The present entry profiles one TCR beta chain with its context. CDR1 is SGHVS and CDR2 is FQNEAQ in the germline V gene. The trim removed 2 bases at V and 5 bases at J, leaving 13 bases unmatched. The CDR3 loop spans 18 amino acids. This sample is drawn from a study of shared clonotypes between healthy human individuals. Genomic DNA (from each subset) was split evenly across several immunoSEQ plates. Original analysis: ImmunoSEQ junction-only sequences lacked quality scores, so their filtering differed. This table comes from immunoSEQ multiplex PCR, and its TCRdb copy is limited to in-frame clones, with some not included. That table gives V, J and clone size, and the DNA gave D and trimming. The table records 2,100,000 or so clones, under 97% of them present only once.

The V and J genes are TRBV7-8 and TRBJ2-7; 12 bases match TRBD2. Sequencing used naive CD4+ T cells sorted from blood. As to subset: CD45RA+ positively selected. The clonotype was recovered from a man aged 18 to 35 in good health. The CDR3 DNA follows: TGTGCCAGCAGCTTAAGCTCGCTAGCGGGAGGGCCCCCCCACGAGCAGTACTTC. This sequence encodes CASSLSSLAGGPPHEQYF.